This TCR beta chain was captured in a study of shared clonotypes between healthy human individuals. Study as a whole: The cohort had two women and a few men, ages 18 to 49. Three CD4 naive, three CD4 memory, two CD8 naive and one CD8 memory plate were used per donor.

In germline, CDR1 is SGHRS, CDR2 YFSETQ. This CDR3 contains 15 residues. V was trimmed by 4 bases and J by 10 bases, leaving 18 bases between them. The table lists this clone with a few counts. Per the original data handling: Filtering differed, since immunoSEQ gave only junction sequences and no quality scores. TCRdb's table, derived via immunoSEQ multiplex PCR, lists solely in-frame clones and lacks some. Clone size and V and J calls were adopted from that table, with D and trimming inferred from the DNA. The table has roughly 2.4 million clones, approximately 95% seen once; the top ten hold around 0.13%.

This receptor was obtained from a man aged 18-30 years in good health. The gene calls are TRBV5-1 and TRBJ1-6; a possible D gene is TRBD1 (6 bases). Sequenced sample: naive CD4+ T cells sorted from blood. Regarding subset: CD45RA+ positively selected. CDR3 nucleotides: TGCGCCAGCAGCGCAGACACAGGGATCGGGTCACCCCTCCACTTT. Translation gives CASSADTGIGSPLHF.